Below, 15 T cell receptor beta chains from the same sample are listed, as sequenced in a study of T cell responses to AZD1222 COVID-19 vaccine. The protocol was immunoSEQ multiplex PCR, while the TCRdb copy is restricted to in-frame clones and leaves out a portion. The sample consists of 150,000 or so clones, 80% to 90% of them appearing once. The sequencing here drew on peripheral blood, taken after recovery from COVID-19. The source of these receptors is an adult who had recovered from COVID-19.

This chain connects TRBV7-2 to TRBJ1-4, with D maybe TRBD1 (5 bases). CDR1 SGHTA and CDR2 FQGNSA come from the germline V gene. Trimming stripped 1 base from V and 6 bases from J, with 9 bases between. The CDR3 is made up of 14 amino acids. As DNA, the CDR3 is TGTGCCAGCAGCTTAGAGGGGTCGGATGAAAAACTGTTTTTT. Translation: CASSLEGSDEKLFF.

The V gene is TRBV7-9, the J gene TRBJ2-7; no definite D call. Germline CDR1 is SEHNR and CDR2 is FQNEAQ (reference sequence). The CDR3 loop spans 12 amino acids. Between the trimmed V and J ends, which lost 1 base and 13 bases, there was a span of 14 bases. The CDR3 nucleotides read TGTGCCAGCAGCTTAGGTGCCATGCGAGCATACTTC. Amino acids: CASSLGAMRAYF.

V usage is TRBV7-9 and J usage is TRBJ1-5, with 8 bases identical to TRBD1. Germline V gene sequence: CDR1 SEHNR, CDR2 FQNEAQ (reference sequence). After removal of 3 bases from V and 5 bases from J, the junction contained 9 bases not matched to a gene. The CDR3 totals 16 residues. The CDR3 spells CASSFSGGVEYQPQHF. The DNA of the CDR3 is TGTGCCAGCAGCTTCTCAGGGGGCGTCGAGTATCAGCCCCAGCATTTT.

V gene TRBV12-5 combines with J gene TRBJ1-1, with D tentatively TRBD1 (5 bases). This CDR3 region has 11 residues. Per germline, CDR1 LGHNT and CDR2 FRNRAP. The germline V and J ends were trimmed by 5 bases and 7 bases, with 8 bases remaining between them. The CDR3 bases are TGTGCTAGTGGTCAGGGTTTTGAAGCTTTCTTT. This encodes CASGQGFEAFF.

This sequence joins TRBV5-5 and TRBJ2-4; TRBD2 aligns across 8 bases. CDR3 size: 16 residues. Germline loops: CDR1 SGHKS, CDR2 YYEKEE (reference sequence). V lost 1 base and J lost 0; bases outside the gene matches: 3. The CDR3 loop reads CASSLPAGGAKNIQYF. CDR3 coding DNA: TGTGCCAGCAGCTTGCCCGCGGGGGGAGCCAAAAACATTCAGTACTTC. Variable domain in full (rest from reference TRBV5-5 and TRBJ2-4): DAGVTQSPTHLIKTRGQQVTLRCSPISGHKSVSWYQQVLGQGPQFIFQYYEKEERGRGNFPDRFSARQFPNYSSELNVNALLLGDSALYLCASSLPAGGAKNIQYFGAGTRLSVL.

The chain carries TRBV5-5 and TRBJ2-1, with TRBD1 identical over 7 bases. The CDR3 covers 16 residues. Germline lookup yields CDR1 SGHKS and CDR2 YYEKEE (reference sequence). Trimming cost V 5 bases and J 6 bases; bases outside gene matches: 14. The DNA for the CDR3 is TGTGCCAGCAGACCCAGTTTGGGGACAGTCGGCAATGAGCAGTTCTTC. It translates to CASRPSLGTVGNEQFF.

The gene calls are TRBV19 and TRBJ2-1, with TRBD2 identical over 9 bases. Trimming at V came to 3 bases and at J to 2 bases, leaving 2 bases not matched to a gene. The CDR3 has 15 residues. Germline CDR1 reads LNHDA; CDR2 reads SQIVND (reference sequence). The CDR3 loop is CASSIGLATYNEQFF. In nucleotides, the CDR3 is TGTGCCAGTAGTATCGGACTAGCGACCTACAATGAGCAGTTCTTC.

This clone was counted once. The chain couples TRBV5-1 to TRBJ2-5; TRBD1 might be the D (6 bases). Germline-derived CDR1 and CDR2 are SGHRS and YFSETQ. There are 16 residues in the CDR3. V lost 5 bases and J lost 5, with 22 bases in between. The CDR3, as DNA: TGCGCCAGCAGGGTCTCAGAGTGGGGGCGCTTGGAGACCCAGTACTTC. Encoded protein: CASRVSEWGRLETQYF. The full variable domain, rest sourced from reference TRBV5-1 and TRBJ2-5, is KAGVTQTPRYLIKTRGQQVTLSCSPISGHRSVSWYQQTPGQGLQFLFEYFSETQRNKGNFPGRFSGRQFSNSRSEMNVSTLELGDSALYLCASRVSEWGRLETQYFGPGTRLLVL.

This clone was counted only a few times. CDR3 residues: CASSPPGGYFNTEAFF. As DNA, the CDR3 is TGTGCCAGCAGCCCCCCAGGGGGCTACTTCAACACTGAAGCTTTCTTT. The rearrangement links TRBV28 to TRBJ1-1; TRBD1 aligns across 8 bases. V shed 6 bases and J 2 bases; nucleotides not matched to a gene: 11. From germline, CDR1 is MDHEN and CDR2 SYDVKM. This CDR3 contains 16 residues.

This chain links TRBV18 with TRBJ1-4, with D hard to call. Trimming took off 3 bases at V and 0 bases at J, with 8 bases between the two ends. The CDR3 covers 15 residues. From germline, CDR1 is KGHSH and CDR2 LQKENI. The CDR3 spells CASSPLGATNEKLFF. CDR3 DNA: TGTGCCAGCTCACCTCTGGGCGCAACTAATGAAAAACTGTTTTTT.

The rearrangement links TRBV5-4 to TRBJ2-3; the match to TRBD1 covers 10 bases. J lost 5 bases, V lost 4 bases, and 10 bases had no gene match. CDR3 length equals 16 residues. Germline loops: CDR1 SGHNT, CDR2 YYREEE (reference sequence). The CDR3 DNA sequence: TGTGCCAGCAGCAAAGAGACAGGGGGCATTGGAGATACGCAGTATTTT. Protein sequence: CASSKETGGIGDTQYF.

V usage is TRBV19 and J usage is TRBJ2-2; no definite D call. The CDR3 totals 15 residues. V was trimmed by 7 bases and J by 6 bases, leaving 18 bases between them. Per germline, CDR1 LNHDA and CDR2 SQIVND (reference sequence). For the CDR3, the DNA is TGTGCCAGTACCCTCATGGCCTCGAAGCCCGGGGAGCTGTTTTTT. Its protein is CASTLMASKPGELFF.

The chain joins TRBV6-2 or TRBV6-3 to TRBJ2-7; the D is unclear. V lost 3 bases, J lost 5 bases, and 14 bases lay in between. CDR3 size: 14 residues. The germline gives CDR1 MNHEY, CDR2 SVGEGT. In DNA, the CDR3 is TGTGCCAGCAGTTATATTATGGGGTACCACGAGCAGTACTTC. It translates to CASSYIMGYHEQYF.

The chain joins TRBV6-5 to TRBJ1-5; D not certain. With 0 bases removed from V and 5 bases from J, the gap between germline ends came to 8 bases. This CDR3 comprises 14 residues. In germline, CDR1 is MNHEY, CDR2 SVGAGI. CDR3 region: CASSYSGWDQPQHF. The CDR3 DNA is TGTGCCAGCAGTTACTCGGGGTGGGATCAGCCCCAGCATTTT.

This sequence joins TRBV7-2 and TRBJ1-1; D gene ambiguous. Germline lookup yields CDR1 SGHTA and CDR2 FQGNSA. The CDR3 is 13 residues long. V was clipped by 1 base and J by 3 bases, with 6 bases between them. The CDR3 region is CASSLVEDTEAFF. CDR3 DNA: TGTGCCAGCAGCTTAGTAGAGGACACTGAAGCTTTCTTT.